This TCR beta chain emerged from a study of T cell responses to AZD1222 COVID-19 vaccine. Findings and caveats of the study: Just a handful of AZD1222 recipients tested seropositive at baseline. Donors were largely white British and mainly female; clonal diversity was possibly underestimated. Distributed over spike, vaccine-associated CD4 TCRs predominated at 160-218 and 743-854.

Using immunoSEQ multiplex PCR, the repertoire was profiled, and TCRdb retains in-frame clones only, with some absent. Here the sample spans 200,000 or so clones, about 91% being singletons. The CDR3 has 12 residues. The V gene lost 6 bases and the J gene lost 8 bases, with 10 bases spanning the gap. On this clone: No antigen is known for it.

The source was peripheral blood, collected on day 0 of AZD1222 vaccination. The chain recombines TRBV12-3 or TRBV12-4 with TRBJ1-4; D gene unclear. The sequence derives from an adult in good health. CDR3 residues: CASRSHGEKLFF. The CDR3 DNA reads TGTGCCAGCAGGTCACACGGGGAAAAACTGTTTTTT.